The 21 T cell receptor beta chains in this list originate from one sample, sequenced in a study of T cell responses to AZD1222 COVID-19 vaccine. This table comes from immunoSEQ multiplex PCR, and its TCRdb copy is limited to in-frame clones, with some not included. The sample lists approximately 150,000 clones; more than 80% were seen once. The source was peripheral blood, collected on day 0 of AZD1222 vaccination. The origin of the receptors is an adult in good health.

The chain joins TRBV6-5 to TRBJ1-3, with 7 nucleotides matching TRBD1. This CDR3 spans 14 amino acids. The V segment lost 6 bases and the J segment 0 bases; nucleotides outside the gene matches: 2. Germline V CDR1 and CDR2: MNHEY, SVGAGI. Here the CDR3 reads CASSGQVSGNTIYF. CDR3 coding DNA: TGTGCCAGCAGCGGACAGGTCTCTGGAAACACCATATATTTT.

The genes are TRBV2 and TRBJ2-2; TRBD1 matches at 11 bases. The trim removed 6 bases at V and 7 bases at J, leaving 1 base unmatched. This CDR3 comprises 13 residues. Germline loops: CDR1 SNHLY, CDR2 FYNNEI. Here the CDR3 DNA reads TGTGCCAGCAGGGGACAGGGGGTCGGGGAGCTGTTTTTT. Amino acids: CASRGQGVGELFF.

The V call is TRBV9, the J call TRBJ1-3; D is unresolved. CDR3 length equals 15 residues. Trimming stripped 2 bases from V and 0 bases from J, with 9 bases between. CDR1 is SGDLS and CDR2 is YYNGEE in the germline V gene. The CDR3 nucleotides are TGTGCCAGCAGCGTCGACGAATTCTCTGGAAACACCATATATTTT. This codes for CASSVDEFSGNTIYF.

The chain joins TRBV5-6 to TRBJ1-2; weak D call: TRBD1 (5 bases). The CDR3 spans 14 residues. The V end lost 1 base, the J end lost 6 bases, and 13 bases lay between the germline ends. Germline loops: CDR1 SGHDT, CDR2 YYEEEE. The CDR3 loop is CASSLIGAGNGYTF. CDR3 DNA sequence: TGTGCCAGCAGCTTGATTGGGGCAGGTAATGGCTACACCTTC. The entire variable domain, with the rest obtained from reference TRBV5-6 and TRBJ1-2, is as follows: DAGVTQSPTHLIKTRGQQVTLRCSPKSGHDTVSWYQQALGQGPQFIFQYYEEEERQRGNFPDRFSGHQFPNYSSELNVNALLLGDSALYLCASSLIGAGNGYTFGSGTRLTVV.

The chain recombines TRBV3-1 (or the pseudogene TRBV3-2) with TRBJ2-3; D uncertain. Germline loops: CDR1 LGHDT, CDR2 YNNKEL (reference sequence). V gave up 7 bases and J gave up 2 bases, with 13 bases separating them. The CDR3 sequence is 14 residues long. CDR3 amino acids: CASKKWHDTDTQYF. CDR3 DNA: TGTGCCAGCAAAAAGTGGCATGACACAGATACGCAGTATTTT.

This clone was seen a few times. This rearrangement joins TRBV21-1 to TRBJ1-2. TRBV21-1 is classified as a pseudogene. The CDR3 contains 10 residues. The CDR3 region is CASSNSGYTF. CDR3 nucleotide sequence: TGTGCCAGCAGCAATAGTGGCTACACCTTC.

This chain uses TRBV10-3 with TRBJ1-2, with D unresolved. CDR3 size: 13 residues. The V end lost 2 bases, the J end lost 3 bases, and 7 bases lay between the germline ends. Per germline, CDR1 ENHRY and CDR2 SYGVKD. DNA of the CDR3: TGTGCCATCAGTGAGCAGGTGGACTATGGCTACACCTTC. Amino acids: CAISEQVDYGYTF.

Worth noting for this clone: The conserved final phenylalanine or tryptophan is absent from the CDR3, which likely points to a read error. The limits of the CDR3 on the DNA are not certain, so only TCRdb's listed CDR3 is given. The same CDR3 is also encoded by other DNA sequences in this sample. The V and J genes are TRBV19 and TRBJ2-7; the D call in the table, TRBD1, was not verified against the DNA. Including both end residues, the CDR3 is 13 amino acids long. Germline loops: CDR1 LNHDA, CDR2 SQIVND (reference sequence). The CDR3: CASGAGTPTRIML.

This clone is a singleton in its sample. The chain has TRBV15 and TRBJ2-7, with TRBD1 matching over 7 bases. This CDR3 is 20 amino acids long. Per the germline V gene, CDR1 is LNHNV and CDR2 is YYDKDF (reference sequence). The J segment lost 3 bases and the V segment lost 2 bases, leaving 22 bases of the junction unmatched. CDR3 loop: CATSRPWRQGSPTEGYEQYF. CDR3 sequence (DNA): TGTGCCACCAGCAGACCTTGGCGACAGGGAAGTCCAACCGAGGGCTACGAGCAGTACTTC.

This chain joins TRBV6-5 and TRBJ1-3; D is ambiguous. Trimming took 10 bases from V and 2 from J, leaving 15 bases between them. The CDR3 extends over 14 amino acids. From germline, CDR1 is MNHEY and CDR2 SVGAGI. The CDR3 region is CATSTVYAGNTIYF. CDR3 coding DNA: TGTGCCACCTCCACAGTGTATGCTGGAAACACCATATATTTT.

The CDR3 sequence: CASVLTGSVTEAFF. CDR3 nucleotides: TGTGCCAGTGTCTTGACAGGGTCGGTCACTGAAGCTTTCTTT. The chain has TRBV19 and TRBJ1-1; 7 positions match TRBD1. V was pared by 8 bases and J by 4 bases, with 10 bases of the junction left unmatched. This CDR3 is 14 amino acids long. Germline CDR1 and CDR2: LNHDA and SQIVND (reference sequence). The variable domain in full, completed from reference TRBV19 and TRBJ1-1, reads DGGITQSPKYLFRKEGQNVTLSCEQNLNHDAMYWYRQDPGQGLRLIYYSQIVNDFQKGDIAEGYSVSREKKESFPLTVTSAQKNPTAFYLCASVLTGSVTEAFFGQGTRLTVV.

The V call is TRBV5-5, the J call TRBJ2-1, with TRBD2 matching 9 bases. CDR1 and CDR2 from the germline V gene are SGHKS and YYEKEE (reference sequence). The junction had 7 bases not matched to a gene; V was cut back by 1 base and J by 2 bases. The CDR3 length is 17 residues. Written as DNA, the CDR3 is TGTGCCAGCAGCTTGCCCTTAGCGGGGGAAACCTACAATGAGCAGTTCTTC. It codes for CASSLPLAGETYNEQFF.

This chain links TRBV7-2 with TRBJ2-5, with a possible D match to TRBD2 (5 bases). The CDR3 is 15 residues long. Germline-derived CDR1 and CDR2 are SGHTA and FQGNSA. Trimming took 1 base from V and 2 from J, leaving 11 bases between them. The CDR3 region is CASSLEGAPQETQYF. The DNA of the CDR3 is TGTGCCAGCAGCTTAGAGGGAGCACCTCAAGAGACCCAGTACTTC. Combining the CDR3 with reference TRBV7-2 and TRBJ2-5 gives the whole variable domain GAGVSQSPSNKVTEKGKDVELRCDPISGHTALYWYRQSLGQGLEFLIYFQGNSAPDKSGLPSDRFSAERTGGSVSTLTIQRTQQEDSAVYLCASSLEGAPQETQYFGPGTRLLVL.

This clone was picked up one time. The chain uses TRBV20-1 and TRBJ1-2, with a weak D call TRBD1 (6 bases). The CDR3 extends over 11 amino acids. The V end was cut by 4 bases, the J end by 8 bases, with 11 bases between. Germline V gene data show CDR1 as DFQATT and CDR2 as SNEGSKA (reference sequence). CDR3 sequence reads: CSATGVKGYTF. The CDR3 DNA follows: TGCAGTGCTACAGGGGTGAAAGGCTACACCTTC.

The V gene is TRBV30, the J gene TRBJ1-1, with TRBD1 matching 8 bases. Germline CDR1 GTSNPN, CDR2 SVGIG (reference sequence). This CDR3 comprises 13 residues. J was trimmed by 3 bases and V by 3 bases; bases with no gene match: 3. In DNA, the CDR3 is TGTGCCTGGAGCCCGGACAGGGACACTGAAGCTTTCTTT. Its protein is CAWSPDRDTEAFF.

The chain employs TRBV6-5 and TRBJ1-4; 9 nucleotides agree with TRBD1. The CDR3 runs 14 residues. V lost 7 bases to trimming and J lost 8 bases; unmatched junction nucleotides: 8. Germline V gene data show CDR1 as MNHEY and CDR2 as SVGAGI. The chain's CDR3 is CASKSHRGREKLFF. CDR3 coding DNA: TGTGCCAGCAAATCTCACAGGGGGCGCGAAAAACTGTTTTTT.

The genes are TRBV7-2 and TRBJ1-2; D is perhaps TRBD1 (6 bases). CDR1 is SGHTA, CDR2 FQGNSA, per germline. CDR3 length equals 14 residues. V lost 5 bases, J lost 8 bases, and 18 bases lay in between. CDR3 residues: CASSPTGQSMGYTF. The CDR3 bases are TGTGCCAGCAGCCCCACAGGGCAATCAATGGGCTACACCTTC.

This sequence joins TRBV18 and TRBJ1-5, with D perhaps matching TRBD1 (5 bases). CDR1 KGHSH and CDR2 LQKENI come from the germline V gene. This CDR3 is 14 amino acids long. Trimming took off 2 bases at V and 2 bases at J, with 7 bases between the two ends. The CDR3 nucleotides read TGTGCCAGCTCACCAGGGGGTGGCAATCAGCCCCAGCATTTT. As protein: CASSPGGGNQPQHF.

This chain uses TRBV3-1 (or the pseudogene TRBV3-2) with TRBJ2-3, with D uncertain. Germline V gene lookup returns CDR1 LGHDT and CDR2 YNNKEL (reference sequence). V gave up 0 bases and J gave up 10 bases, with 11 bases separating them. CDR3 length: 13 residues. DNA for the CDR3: TGTGCCAGCAGCCAAGACCCGTCCGGAGCGCAGTATTTT. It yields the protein CASSQDPSGAQYF.

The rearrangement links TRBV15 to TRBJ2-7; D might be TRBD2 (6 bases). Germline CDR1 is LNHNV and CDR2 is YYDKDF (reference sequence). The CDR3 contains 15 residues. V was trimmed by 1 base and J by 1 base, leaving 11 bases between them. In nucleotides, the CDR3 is TGTGCCACCAGCAGAGGGGACTTTCCTTCCTACGAGCAGTACTTC. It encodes CATSRGDFPSYEQYF.

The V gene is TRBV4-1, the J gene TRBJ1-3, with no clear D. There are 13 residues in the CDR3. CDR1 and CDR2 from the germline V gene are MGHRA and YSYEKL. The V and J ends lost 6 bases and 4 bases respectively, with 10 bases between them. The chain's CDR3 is CASRQLLGNTIYF. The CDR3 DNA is TGCGCCAGCAGACAGCTACTAGGAAACACCATATATTTT.